The 15 T cell receptor beta chains below come from one sample, sequenced in a study of T-cell memory formation after mild COVID-19. TCRdb ran MiXCR on the 5' RACE reads and lists one entry per CDR3 protein. The sample has about 350,000 distinct CDR3 sequences; about an eighth are singletons. Source material: PBMCs or a T cell subset sorted from them (not recorded which). These receptors were obtained from a young man who had mild COVID-19 (a few samples of this study predate the infection). Cell type and time point are not known.

A few counts support this clonotype. For the CDR3, the DNA is TGTGCCAGCAGTAGGAGACAGGGGATCCACGAGCAGTACTTC. Translating it yields CASSRRQGIHEQYF. J is TRBJ2-7 and V is TRBV6-2 or TRBV6-3, with 8 positions matching TRBD1. Germline CDR1 is MNHEY and CDR2 is SVGEGT. The CDR3 runs to 14 residues. The V and J ends lost 5 bases and 5 bases, in that order; junction bases with no gene match: 8.

This clonotype has only a few counts. V is TRBV21-1 and J is TRBJ2-7; the table's D call, TRBD1, has no DNA check behind it. TRBV21-1 represents a pseudogene. The CDR3 runs to 18 residues. CDR3 sequence (DNA): TGTGCCAGCAGCAAAGATGGTCAGGGGAAGTATAGCTCCTACGAGCAGTACGTC. Protein sequence: CASSKDGQGKYSSYEQYV.

V and J are TRBV7-2 and TRBJ2-7; the match to TRBD2 covers 11 bases. The V and J ends lost 1 base and 4 bases, in that order; junction bases with no gene match: 3. This CDR3 contains 15 residues. Germline CDR1 SGHTA, CDR2 FQGNSA. The CDR3 protein is CASSLELAGAYEQYF. The DNA for the CDR3 is TGTGCCAGCAGCTTAGAACTAGCGGGGGCGTACGAGCAGTACTTC.

This clonotype was seen a handful of times. V usage is TRBV7-8 and J usage is TRBJ2-5; TRBD2 matches at 8 bases. Germline V gives CDR1 SGHVS, CDR2 FQNEAQ. J gave up 1 base and V 5 bases, and 3 bases lay outside the gene matches. This CDR3 is 14 amino acids long. CDR3 DNA: TGTGCCAGCAGCATACTAGCGGTCCAAGAGACCCAGTACTTC. Translating it yields CASSILAVQETQYF.

This clonotype was seen only a few times. This chain uses TRBV7-2 with TRBJ2-7; 8 nucleotides agree with TRBD1. The CDR3 sequence is 14 residues long. Germline V CDR1 and CDR2: SGHTA, FQGNSA. The V segment lost 3 bases and the J segment 3 bases; nucleotides outside the gene matches: 4. Here the CDR3 reads CASSFQGAVYEQYF. In nucleotides, the CDR3 is TGTGCCAGCAGCTTTCAGGGGGCGGTCTACGAGCAGTACTTC.

This clonotype was detected only a few times. The chain joins TRBV30 to TRBJ1-1; a weak D match, TRBD1 (6 bases). Germline V gene sequence: CDR1 GTSNPN, CDR2 SVGIG (reference sequence). The CDR3 runs to 13 residues. V gave up 4 bases and J gave up 2 bases, with 11 bases separating them. The CDR3 DNA follows: TGTGCCTGGAAACCGGGACATAACACTGAAGCTTTCTTT. This encodes CAWKPGHNTEAFF.

Only a few counts were recorded for this clonotype. V gene TRBV6-1 combines with J gene TRBJ1-5, with D uncertain. This CDR3 region has 14 residues. The V and J ends lost 1 base and 7 bases respectively, with 11 bases between them. In germline, CDR1 is MNHNS, CDR2 SASEGT. The CDR3 DNA reads as TGTGCCAGCAGTGAAGGGGCGAGGGCCCAGCCCCAGCATTTT. The encoded protein is CASSEGARAQPQHF.

This clonotype was counted a few times. The J gene is TRBJ1-5, the V gene TRBV18; no clear D gene. V gave up 4 bases and J gave up 8 bases, with 12 bases separating them. CDR1 and CDR2 from the germline V gene are KGHSH and LQKENI. This CDR3 is 13 amino acids long. DNA of the CDR3: TGTGCCAGCTCACTGGACCGTCCTGAGCCCCAGCATTTT. Amino acids: CASSLDRPEPQHF.

A remark on this clonotype: This may come from a read error, since a much larger clone is one base off. The gene calls are TRBV20-1 and TRBJ2-4; a possible D gene is TRBD1 (6 bases). From germline, CDR1 is DFQATT and CDR2 SNEGSKA (reference sequence). The CDR3 length is 11 residues. V lost 5 bases, J lost 4 bases, and 6 bases lay in between. This CDR3 is CSAGTKNIQYF. CDR3 DNA: TGCAGTGCTGGGACAAAAAACATTCAGTACTTC.

The rearrangement links TRBV15 to TRBJ2-6; D remains unclear. Trimming shortened V by 1 base and J by 4 bases, and 8 bases separated the two germline ends. The germline gives CDR1 LNHNV, CDR2 YYDKDF (reference sequence). This CDR3 region has 15 residues. This CDR3 reads CATSRGVSGANVLTF. The CDR3 bases are TGTGCCACCAGCAGAGGGGTATCCGGGGCCAACGTCCTGACTTTC.

This clonotype was picked up a small number of times. The rearrangement links TRBV12-3 or TRBV12-4 to TRBJ2-7; no definite D call. Trimming took 3 bases from V and 2 from J, leaving 8 bases between them. This CDR3 region has 13 residues. This CDR3 is CASSFNSAYEQYF. CDR3 sequence (DNA): TGTGCCAGCAGTTTCAACAGCGCCTACGAGCAGTACTTC.

This clonotype came up a few times. The V call is TRBV5-1, the J call TRBJ2-7, with D perhaps TRBD2 (5 bases). Between the trimmed V and J ends, which lost 0 bases and 3 bases, there was a span of 22 bases. The CDR3 has 18 amino acids. The V gene's germline CDR1 is SGHRS and CDR2 YFSETQ. CDR3 DNA: TGCGCCAGCAGCTTGGCTGGTTCCTTACGGGCAGGACTCTACGAGCAGTACTTC. As protein: CASSLAGSLRAGLYEQYF.

This chain joins TRBV3-1 and TRBJ2-7; TRBD1 or TRBD2 may be the D gene (5 bases each). V lost 5 bases and J 6 bases, leaving 17 bases between the germline ends. This CDR3 is built from 14 residues. Per germline, CDR1 LGHDT and CDR2 YNNKEL (reference sequence). The CDR3 nucleotides are TGTGCCAGCAGCTCCGGGGCTCACGAGGTCGAGCAGTACTTC. It specifies CASSSGAHEVEQYF.

The chain employs TRBV12-3 or TRBV12-4 and TRBJ1-5; no clear D. V lost 3 bases and J 6 bases, leaving 12 bases between the germline ends. CDR3 size: 14 residues. CDR3 loop: CASSFVRTGQPQHF. CDR3 in DNA: TGTGCCAGCAGTTTCGTACGGACGGGTCAGCCCCAGCATTTT.

V and J are TRBV12-3 or TRBV12-4 and TRBJ2-1; D might be TRBD1 (5 bases). CDR3 length: 13 amino acids. Trimming cost V 5 bases and J 7 bases, with 12 bases left between them. CDR3 region: CASSLFRVNEQFF. The CDR3 nucleotides read TGTGCCAGCAGTCTATTCAGGGTAAATGAGCAGTTCTTC.